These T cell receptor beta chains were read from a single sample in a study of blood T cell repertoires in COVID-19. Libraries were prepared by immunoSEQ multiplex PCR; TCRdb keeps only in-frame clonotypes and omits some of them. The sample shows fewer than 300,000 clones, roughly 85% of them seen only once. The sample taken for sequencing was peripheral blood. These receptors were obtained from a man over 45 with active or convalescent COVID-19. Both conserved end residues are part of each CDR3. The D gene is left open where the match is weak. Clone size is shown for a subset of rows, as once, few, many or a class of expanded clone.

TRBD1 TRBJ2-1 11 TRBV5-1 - TGCGCCAGCAGCTCGGACAGGGAGCAGTTCTTC CASSSDREQFF
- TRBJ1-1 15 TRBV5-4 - TGTGCCAGCAGCAAGGACGCAGGGATGGGGGGAGAAGCTTTCTTT CASSKDAGMGGEAFF
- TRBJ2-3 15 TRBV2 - TGTGCCAGCAGCCCCAGGGGCCCTAGCACAGATACGCAGTATTTT CASSPRGPSTDTQYF
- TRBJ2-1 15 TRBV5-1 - TGCGCCAGCAGCTCCGGCAGGGGTTCTTACAATGAGCAGTTCTTC CASSSGRGSYNEQFF
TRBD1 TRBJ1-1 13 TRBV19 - TGTGCCACCGCTCCCGTACAGGGGGCGAGGGCTTTCTTT CATAPVQGARAFF
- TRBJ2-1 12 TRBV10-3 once TGTGCCATCACCGGGTCCTACAATGAGCAGTTCTTC CAITGSYNEQFF
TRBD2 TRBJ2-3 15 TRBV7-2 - TGTGCCAGCACCTTAGCGGGAGGGCTCCCAGATACGCAGTATTTT CASTLAGGLPDTQYF
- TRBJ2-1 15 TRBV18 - TGTGCCAGCTCACCCTGGCTAGAGAGGGCCAATGAGCAGTTCTTC CASSPWLERANEQFF
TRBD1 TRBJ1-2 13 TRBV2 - TGTGCCAGCAGTTCACAGGGGGCAGAAGGCTACACCTTC CASSSQGAEGYTF
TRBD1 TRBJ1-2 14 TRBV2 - TGTGCCAGCAGACGTGATGTGGCAGGGGGAGGCTACACCTTC CASRRDVAGGGYTF
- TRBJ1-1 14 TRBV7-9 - TGTGCCAGCAGCGCCGGGACATCCAACACTGAAGCTTTCTTT CASSAGTSNTEAFF
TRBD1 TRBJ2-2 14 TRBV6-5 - TGTGCCAGCAGCCCGGGACAGGAGTCCGGGGAGCTGTTTTTT CASSPGQESGELFF
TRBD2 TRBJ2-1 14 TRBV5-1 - TGCGCCAGCAGCCGGGGACTAGCGGGATATGAGCAGTTCTTC CASSRGLAGYEQFF
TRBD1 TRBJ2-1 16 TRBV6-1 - TGTGCCAGCAGTGAGGGGACAGGGACCCAGGTCCATGAGCAGTTCTTC CASSEGTGTQVHEQFF
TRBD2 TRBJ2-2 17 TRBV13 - TGTGCCAGCAGCTTAGGGACTAGCGGGAGGGCGACCGGGGAGCTGTTTTTT CASSLGTSGRATGELFF
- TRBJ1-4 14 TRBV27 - TGTGCCAGCGGTCCGGAGGGTAGAGGGGAAAAACTGTTTTTT CASGPEGRGEKLFF
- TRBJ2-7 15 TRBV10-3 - TGTGCCATCAGTGAGCCGGGGAGGGGACACGACGAGCAGTACTTC CAISEPGRGHDEQYF
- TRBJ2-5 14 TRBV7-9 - TGTGCCAGCAGCTTACCGAACTACCAAGAGACCCAGTACTTC CASSLPNYQETQYF
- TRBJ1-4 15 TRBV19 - TGTGCCAGCTCAGACCCGGGAGAAACTAATGAAAAACTGTTTTTT CASSDPGETNEKLFF
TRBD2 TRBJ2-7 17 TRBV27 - TGTGCCAGCAGTACGATGGCCGGGACTAGCGGCTTCTACGAGCAGTACTTC CASSTMAGTSGFYEQYF
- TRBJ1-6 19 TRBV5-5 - TGTGCCAGCAGCCTCAGATGGACAGTTGAAAGCTCCTATAATTCACCCCTCCACTTT CASSLRWTVESSYNSPLHF
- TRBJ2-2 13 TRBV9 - TGTGCCAGCAGTACCACATTCACCGGGGAGCTGTTTTTT CASSTTFTGELFF
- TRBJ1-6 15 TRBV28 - TGTGCCAGCACGCGGGGGCAGGTCTATAATTCACCCCTCCACTTT CASTRGQVYNSPLHF